The 28 T cell receptor beta chains given below trace back to one sample, sequenced in a study of cytomegalovirus exposure and HLA in healthy donors. PCR employed 60 Vbeta and 13 Jbeta primers. Some clones are missing from TCRdb's copy, which holds only in-frame ones; the method was immunoSEQ multiplex PCR. This sample yields 90,000 or so clones, of which roughly 73% are seen a single time; about 4.4% belongs to the top ten. Source material: PBMCs. These receptors were obtained from a male donor in good health and CMV-seropositive.

This chain connects TRBV28 to TRBJ1-1; 7 nucleotides line up with TRBD1. Germline CDR1 reads MDHEN; CDR2 reads SYDVKM. The CDR3 is 14 residues long. J was trimmed by 5 bases and V by 6 bases; bases with no gene match: 9. CDR3 nucleotide sequence: TGTGCCAGCAGACAAGGGACAGTGAGTACTGAAGCTTTCTTT. Translated, it gives CASRQGTVSTEAFF.

The chain couples TRBV15 to TRBJ2-1; 12 bases are shared with TRBD2. V lost 5 bases to trimming and J lost 0 bases; unmatched junction nucleotides: 11. Germline V gene lookup returns CDR1 LNHNV and CDR2 YYDKDF (reference sequence). The CDR3 runs to 19 residues. In nucleotides, the CDR3 is TGTGCCACCAGCGGACCGGGACTAGCGGGCCCTCGCTCCTACAATGAGCAGTTCTTC. Its protein product is CATSGPGLAGPRSYNEQFF.

This clone has just one count. This is likely a read error, given that the CDR3 carries no conserved phenylalanine or tryptophan at its end. The gene calls are TRBV30 and TRBJ1-2; D is unclear. V was trimmed by 0 bases and J by 2 bases, leaving 7 bases between them. Germline loops: CDR1 GTSNPN, CDR2 SVGIG (reference sequence). The CDR3 length is 13 residues. The CDR3 DNA follows: TGTGCCTGGAGTGTTTTAGGAAACTATGGCTACACCCTC. This encodes CAWSVLGNYGYTL.

V and J are TRBV7-6 and TRBJ1-3; possibly TRBD1 for D (5 bases). The CDR3 consists of 14 residues. Trimming took 5 bases from V and 2 from J, leaving 10 bases between them. CDR1 is SGHVS, CDR2 FNYEAQ, per germline. In DNA, the CDR3 is TGTGCCAGCAGCCTGGGGGGGGCTGGAAACACCATATATTTT. This translates into CASSLGGAGNTIYF.

CDR3 nucleotides: TGTGCCAGCAGCCCTTCCGGGACACACTCCTACGAGCAGTACTTC. Translating it yields CASSPSGTHSYEQYF. The genes are TRBV7-3 and TRBJ2-7; a weak D match, TRBD1 (6 bases). Between the trimmed V and J ends, which lost 5 bases and 0 bases, there was a span of 14 bases. The CDR3 totals 15 residues. The germline V gene encodes CDR1 SGHTA and CDR2 FQGTGA.

The rearrangement joins TRBV29-1 to TRBJ1-1, with TRBD1 identical over 7 bases. The V and J ends lost 7 bases and 5 bases, in that order; junction bases with no gene match: 4. This CDR3 has 11 residues. Germline V gene sequence: CDR1 SQVTM, CDR2 ANQGSEA. The CDR3 loop reads CSGRGNTEAFF. CDR3 coding DNA: TGCAGCGGCAGGGGGAATACTGAAGCTTTCTTT.

The V call is TRBV27, the J call TRBJ2-2; possibly TRBD1 for D (6 bases). The CDR3 spans 14 residues. V was shortened by 11 bases and J by 4 bases, with 17 bases between the two germline ends. CDR1 MNHEY and CDR2 SMNVEV come from the germline V gene (reference sequence). The CDR3 DNA reads as TGTGCCTCCTCCCTTGGGACAAGCACCGGGGAGCTGTTTTTT. Its translation: CASSLGTSTGELFF.

The chain combines TRBV5-6 with TRBJ1-2; perhaps TRBD1 as D (5 bases). V lost 2 bases, J lost 2 bases, and 7 bases lay in between. CDR3 size: 13 residues. Germline-derived CDR1 and CDR2 are SGHDT and YYEEEE. CDR3 sequence reads: CASSFPGNYGYTF. The CDR3, as DNA: TGTGCCAGCAGCTTCCCAGGGAACTATGGCTACACCTTC.

There are a few counts of this clone. This chain joins TRBV2 and TRBJ2-1; D is possibly TRBD2 (6 bases). Germline lookup yields CDR1 SNHLY and CDR2 FYNNEI. The length of the CDR3 is 13 residues. The V end lost 6 bases, the J end lost 6 bases, and 12 bases lay between the germline ends. The CDR3 DNA reads TGTGCCAGCAGGGAGGGGTCCCTCAATGAGCAGTTCTTC. Its translation is CASREGSLNEQFF.

The J gene is TRBJ1-1, the V gene TRBV10-2; TRBD1 agrees at 9 bases. V dropped 6 bases and J dropped 1; count of bases not matched to a gene: 3. CDR3 length: 14 residues. From germline, CDR1 is WSHSY and CDR2 SAAADI. The CDR3 is CASRLGQGNTEAFF. The CDR3, as DNA: TGCGCCAGCAGACTGGGACAGGGGAACACTGAAGCTTTCTTT.

V usage is TRBV10-2 and J usage is TRBJ2-7; 7 bases are a match to TRBD2. Germline V gene data show CDR1 as WSHSY and CDR2 as SAAADI. V lost 4 bases, J lost 0 bases, and 6 bases stayed unmatched. This CDR3 region has 15 residues. This CDR3 reads CASSGPQRDSYEQYF. DNA of the CDR3: TGCGCCAGCAGTGGGCCCCAGCGGGACTCCTACGAGCAGTACTTC.

Only a few counts were recorded for this clone. V gene TRBV28 combines with J gene TRBJ1-4; D gene unclear. This CDR3 has 11 amino acids. Per the germline V gene, CDR1 is MDHEN and CDR2 is SYDVKM. V lost 8 bases to trimming and J lost 2 bases, with 3 bases between them. The CDR3: CASQTNEKLFF. CDR3 in DNA: TGTGCCAGCCAGACTAATGAAAAACTGTTTTTT.

The chain uses TRBV5-5 and TRBJ2-5; TRBD1 might be the D (5 bases). The germline V and J ends were trimmed by 0 bases and 2 bases, with 5 bases remaining between them. This CDR3 has 13 amino acids. CDR1 SGHKS and CDR2 YYEKEE come from the germline V gene (reference sequence). The CDR3 sequence: CASSLEGQETQYF. CDR3 DNA sequence: TGTGCCAGCAGCTTGGAGGGGCAAGAGACCCAGTACTTC.

A single count supports this clone. J is TRBJ2-3 and V is TRBV6-1; 10 positions match TRBD2. Per the germline V gene, CDR1 is MNHNS and CDR2 is SASEGT. The CDR3 is 16 amino acids. V was clipped by 2 bases and J by 2 bases; unmatched bases: 4. CDR3 bases: TGTGCCAGCAGTGAACAAGCGGGGGGGGTCACAGATACGCAGTATTTT. It specifies CASSEQAGGVTDTQYF.

The chain has TRBV19 and TRBJ2-7; TRBD2 is a possible D gene (5 bases). The CDR3 spans 13 residues. Per germline, CDR1 LNHDA and CDR2 SQIVND (reference sequence). The V and J ends lost 3 bases and 5 bases respectively, with 11 bases between them. CDR3 nucleotide sequence: TGTGCCAGTAGTATTCGGGGTAGGGACGAGCAGTACTTC. As protein: CASSIRGRDEQYF.

The J gene is TRBJ2-1, the V gene TRBV9; TRBD2 agrees at 8 bases. CDR3 size: 15 residues. The V gene's germline CDR1 is SGDLS and CDR2 YYNGEE. V gave up 0 bases and J gave up 7 bases; unmatched junction bases: 6. The DNA of the CDR3 is TGTGCCAGCAGCGTAGAGGCGGGAGGAAGTAATGAGCAGTTCTTC. Its protein is CASSVEAGGSNEQFF. Combining the CDR3 with reference TRBV9 and TRBJ2-1 gives the whole variable domain DSGVTQTPKHLITATGQRVTLRCSPRSGDLSVYWYQQSLDQGLQFLIQYYNGEERAKGNILERFSAQQFPDLHSELNLSSLELGDSALYFCASSVEAGGSNEQFFGPGTRLTVL.

The chain combines TRBV28 with TRBJ2-1; tentative D call: TRBD1 (5 bases). V lost 8 bases to trimming and J lost 8 bases, with 19 bases between them. CDR3 length equals 14 residues. Germline CDR1 and CDR2: MDHEN and SYDVKM. The CDR3 DNA reads as TGTGCCAGCGTAAATCAGGACATAAACCATGAGCAGTTCTTC. Its translation: CASVNQDINHEQFF.

The chain joins TRBV30 to TRBJ1-1; TRBD1 matches 9 bases. Germline-derived CDR1 and CDR2 are GTSNPN and SVGIG (reference sequence). This CDR3 is 16 amino acids long. V dropped 5 bases and J dropped 2; count of bases not matched to a gene: 12. Written as DNA, the CDR3 is TGTGCCTGGGACAGGGGGGGAGCGTCCGCAAACACTGAAGCTTTCTTT. Protein sequence: CAWDRGGASANTEAFF.

This clone was seen a handful of times. The rearrangement uses TRBV5-4 and TRBJ1-5; TRBD1 is a possible D gene (6 bases). The CDR3 covers 13 residues. V lost 1 base and J lost 7, with 9 bases in between. Germline lookup yields CDR1 SGHNT and CDR2 YYREEE (reference sequence). In DNA, the CDR3 is TGTGCCAGCAGCTTGATGGGGGCACAGCCCCAGCATTTT. Its translation: CASSLMGAQPQHF.

This rearrangement joins TRBV6-5 to TRBJ2-7, with 9 bases aligning to TRBD1. Germline-derived CDR1 and CDR2 are MNHEY and SVGAGI. V dropped 5 bases and J dropped 12; count of bases not matched to a gene: 8. This CDR3 contains 12 residues. CDR3 nucleotide sequence: TGTGCCAGCAGTGCCGGGACAGGGAGCCCGTACTTC. This sequence encodes CASSAGTGSPYF.

This sequence joins TRBV6-4 and TRBJ1-1, with D tentatively TRBD1 (6 bases). CDR3 length equals 13 residues. V was cut by 6 bases and J by 8 bases, with 16 bases left in between. Germline V gene sequence: CDR1 MRHNA, CDR2 SNTAGT. DNA of the CDR3: TGTGCCAGCAGCGCGGACAGACGTGGAGAAGCTTTCTTT. Amino acids: CASSADRRGEAFF.

Comment on this clone: One end of the junction fails to match germline, which may point to a read error. The chain couples TRBV18 to TRBJ2-7; 9 bases map to TRBD1. Germline CDR1 is KGHSH and CDR2 is LQKENI. The CDR3 has 15 amino acids. The CDR3, as DNA: TGTGCCGGCTCACCCGGGACAGGGAATACCTACGAGCAGTACTTC. It codes for CAGSPGTGNTYEQYF.

The chain combines TRBV10-3 with TRBJ2-7, with 9 nucleotides matching TRBD1. The germline V gene encodes CDR1 ENHRY and CDR2 SYGVKD. This CDR3 has 13 amino acids. With V trimmed by 10 bases and J by 3 bases, 7 bases remained unmatched. CDR3 region: CASGTGILYEQYF. DNA for the CDR3: TGTGCCAGCGGGACAGGGATCCTCTACGAGCAGTACTTC.

The genes are TRBV30 and TRBJ1-6, with D maybe TRBD1 (6 bases). The CDR3 extends over 15 amino acids. The germline V gene encodes CDR1 GTSNPN and CDR2 SVGIG (reference sequence). V gave up 4 bases and J gave up 8 bases, with 18 bases separating them. The CDR3 DNA follows: TGTGCCTGGACCCGACAGGTATTTTCTGATTCACCCCTCCACTTT. It encodes CAWTRQVFSDSPLHF.

The chain has TRBV29-1 and TRBJ2-6, with 7 bases lining up with TRBD2. Germline CDR1 is SQVTM and CDR2 is ANQGSEA. Unmatched junction bases numbered 8, after V lost 3 bases and J lost 0 bases. The CDR3 is 17 residues long. The CDR3 here is CSVDGLADHSGANVLTF. The DNA for the CDR3 is TGCAGCGTTGACGGCCTAGCGGACCACTCTGGGGCCAACGTCCTGACTTTC. Full variable domain (missing parts from reference TRBV29-1 and TRBJ2-6): SAVISQKPSRDICQRGTSLTIQCQVDSQVTMMFWYRQQPGQSLTLIATANQGSEATYESGFVIDKFPISRPNLTFSTLTVSNMSPEDSSIYLCSVDGLADHSGANVLTFGAGSRLTVL.

The chain is built from TRBV7-9 and TRBJ2-1, with D possibly being TRBD2 (6 bases). Trimming took 1 base from V and 8 from J, leaving 15 bases between them. Germline CDR1 reads SEHNR; CDR2 reads FQNEAQ (reference sequence). This CDR3 has 15 amino acids. The DNA of the CDR3 is TGTGCCAGCAGCTTAGTTCAGGGTGAGCGGGATGAGCAGTTCTTC. This codes for CASSLVQGERDEQFF.

The rearrangement links TRBV7-6 to TRBJ2-7, with TRBD1 identical over 9 bases. CDR3 length: 17 residues. Germline CDR1 and CDR2: SGHVS and FNYEAQ. The trim removed 0 bases at V and 0 bases at J, leaving 6 bases unmatched. The CDR3 loop reads CASSLAVPGQGSYEQYF. CDR3 DNA sequence: TGTGCCAGCAGCTTAGCGGTCCCGGGACAGGGCTCCTACGAGCAGTACTTC.

The chain is built from TRBV6-5 and TRBJ2-7; no clear D gene. V lost 6 bases and J 0 bases, leaving 9 bases between the germline ends. The CDR3 extends over 13 amino acids. Per the germline V gene, CDR1 is MNHEY and CDR2 is SVGAGI. The CDR3 DNA reads TGTGCCAGCAGAAAGCTCCTCTCCTACGAGCAGTACTTC. Translating gives CASRKLLSYEQYF.